This passage covers 3 T cell receptor beta chains from one sample sequenced in a study of T cell changes during pregnancy in multiple sclerosis. Measured with immunoSEQ multiplex PCR; TCRdb has only the in-frame clones, and not every one. The sample comprises roughly 110,000 clones, roughly nine tenths of which are singletons, and 1.6% rests with the top ten. The specimen was peripheral blood, collected before pregnancy. These receptors were collected from a female donor with multiple sclerosis, enrolled in a pregnancy study.

The chain links TRBV11-2 to TRBJ2-3; possibly TRBD2 for D (6 bases). The CDR3 is 14 amino acids. CDR1 SGHAT and CDR2 FQNNGV come from the germline V gene. V lost 3 bases and J 5 bases, leaving 12 bases between the germline ends. CDR3: CASSFSGAVDTQYF. The CDR3 DNA is TGTGCCAGCAGCTTTTCGGGAGCAGTAGATACGCAGTATTTT.

The chain carries TRBV6-6 and TRBJ1-5, with D unresolved. The CDR3 sequence is 14 residues long. Germline lookup yields CDR1 MNHNY and CDR2 SVGAGI (reference sequence). Between the trimmed V and J ends, which lost 2 bases and 8 bases, there was a span of 13 bases. CDR3 DNA: TGTGCCAGCAGTTACCCGACCGAAGCGGAGCCCCAGCATTTT. It translates to CASSYPTEAEPQHF.

The chain links TRBV7-6 to TRBJ1-4; no firm D call. Germline V gene sequence: CDR1 SGHVS, CDR2 FNYEAQ. The CDR3 has 18 amino acids. Trimming pared 4 bases from V and 0 bases from J, leaving 18 bases between. The CDR3, as DNA: TGTGCCAGCAGCTCGAGGATCAGTGCGGCAACAACTAATGAAAAACTGTTTTTT. Amino acid sequence: CASSSRISAATTNEKLFF.